The subject of this entry is one TCR beta chain. The antigen this receptor binds is unknown. Within one base of it there is no much larger clone, and no base qualities were kept. All of the isolated RNA was reverse transcribed with the High Capacity cDNA Reverse Transcription Kit, so expressed TCRB transcripts were sequenced. Deep immunoSEQ sequencing was applied to naive, central memory and regulatory T cell samples, giving an average of around 3.8 million total reads per sample. Sorted cells were lysed in RLT buffer, and RNA was extracted using DNase-treated RNeasy Micro or Mini kits according to cell number. To prevent cross-contamination, each cell subset was processed individually, whereas patient and healthy donor samples were processed jointly. The immunoSEQ multiplex PCR was used to amplify TCRB sequences from cDNA, yielding 87-bp fragments that span the CDR3 region. Sequencing of the amplicons was done on the Illumina HiSeq platform. Concerning the study's data processing: PCR bias was corrected computationally using synthetic template baselines, and reads within Hamming distance 2 were collapsed, with unmergeable singletons discarded. Reads were aligned against IMGT so that V, D and J genes, CDR3 length and insertions or deletions at six rearrangement sites could be assigned. Within each subset, clonotype counts were normalized to the number of sorted cells before true diversity and Gini coefficients were calculated with the tcR R package. The overlap coefficient, calculated on TCRB nucleotide sequences, was used to quantify repertoire sharing. Out-of-frame TCRB sequences from naive cells were analyzed to stand in for the pre-selection repertoire. In TCRdb, the immuneACCESS table is reduced to in-frame sequences with V and J assigned. These tables do not hold every clone; where another copy was compared, an unresolved V gene accounts for under half, and the others remain unexplained. That table is the source of V, J and clone size, and D and trimming were worked out from the DNA. A total of hundreds of thousands of clones appear in this sample, roughly 11% of them only once. Of the sample, roughly 0.017% is held by the ten largest clones.

Each donor gave one peripheral blood draw, about 110 mL on average, collected into heparinised tubes. A BD FACSAria II and a panel including CD45RO, CCR7, CD25, CD127, CD95 and CD27 were used to sort naive, central memory, regulatory and stem cell-like memory CD4+ T cells. A purity above 95% was achieved for all sorted populations. PBMCs were isolated right away by Lymphoprep density gradient centrifugation and were stained directly, without culture. So that batch effects would be minimized, each experiment stained and sorted samples in pairs, pairing one healthy donor with one patient. The sample comes from a study of beta chain features in type 1 diabetes (dated by TCRdb to 2016 to 2019). In the study overall: No differences in mean age, gender distribution, total cell number or subset yield were found between patients and healthy donors. Across all samples, around 99 million sorted cells were examined, and cell number per subset correlated strongly with RNA yield. The study compared TCRB repertoires of sorted circulating CD4+ T cell subsets between recently diagnosed type 1 diabetes patients and matched healthy donors. Regulatory and stem cell-like memory subsets were isolated from only 8 patients and roughly eight healthy donors, whereas naive and central memory subsets came from all 30 or so donors. The paper's findings and limits, for the study overall: At VDJ recombination sites, type 1 diabetes patients had fewer insertions and more deleted nucleotides, which implies abnormalities in thymic rearrangement. The naive, central memory and regulatory TCRB repertoires appeared to resemble one another more closely among patients than among healthy donors. Type 1 diabetes patients showed a moderate but significant shortening of TCRB CDR3 length in all four CD4+ subsets. Because cDNA rather than genomic DNA was sequenced, highly expressing activated cells could have been over-represented, although no difference in activation and CD3 levels was found between groups. HLA sub-analyses involved small numbers of individuals, so any influence of HLA type on TCRB rearrangement remained unresolved. Shorter templates might have been favored by PCR, but patient and control samples were amplified and corrected together, so both groups would have been affected equally by any skew.

The clonotype was recovered from a man under 40 with type 1 diabetes. The sequencing sample was made of naive CD4+ T cells from blood. The cell subset or site label, read with the paper, signifies: true naive CD4+ T cells.

DNA sequence: TGCGCCAGCAGCTTTTCAGGGTCGAATTCACCCCTCCACTTT. This is translated as CASSFSGSNSPLHF. Recombination joined TRBV5-1 with TRBJ1-6, with TRBD1 tentatively as D gene (5 bases match). Including cysteine and phenylalanine, the CDR3 has 14 amino acids. Only CDR3 DNA is held: 42 bases, read in frame from base 1. Sequences SGHRS (CDR1) and YFSETQ (CDR2) are obtained from the germline V gene. V sheds 2 bases and J sheds 7 bases, leaving 10 bases between their ends.